Listed below are T cell receptor beta chains from one sample, sequenced in a study of blood T cell repertoires in COVID-19. Repertoires were generated with immunoSEQ multiplex PCR, while TCRdb's copy carries only in-frame clones and drops some. The sample shows more than 100,000 clones, around 90% of them seen only once. Sequenced: peripheral blood. These receptors were taken from a woman aged 60-70 years with acute or convalescent COVID-19. CDR3s include the opening cysteine and the closing phenylalanine or tryptophan. D genes are given only for firm matches. Only some rows state a clone size, as once, few, many or a class for expanded clones.

v_call,j_call,d_call,clone_size,cdr3_nt,cdr3_aa
TRBV5-1,TRBJ2-7,TRBD2,NA,TGCGCCAGCAGCCCGCGGACTAGCGGCCCCTACGAGCAGTACTTC,CASSPRTSGPYEQYF
TRBV18,TRBJ2-2,TRBD1,NA,TGTGCCAGCTCACCACCGAAAGTTCCAGGGGGCACCGGGGAGCTGTTTTTT,CASSPPKVPGGTGELFF
TRBV11-1,TRBJ2-1,NA,NA,TGTGCCAGCAGCTTCCAGGCTAATGAGCAGTTCTTC,CASSFQANEQFF
TRBV2,TRBJ2-2,TRBD1,NA,TGTGCCAGCAGTGTACAGGGGGGCTACGGGGAGCTGTTTTTT,CASSVQGGYGELFF
TRBV3-1/TRBV3-2,TRBJ2-1,TRBD1,NA,TGTGCCAGCAGCCAGCTAAGGGGGCGCGAGCAGTTCTTC,CASSQLRGREQFF
TRBV2,TRBJ1-6,TRBD1,few,TGTGCCAGCAGTCCCGGACAGGTTTACTCCTATAATTCACCCCTCCACTTT,CASSPGQVYSYNSPLHF
TRBV7-9,TRBJ2-5,NA,NA,TGTGCCAGCAGCTTATCTACTTTGGGCGAGACCCAGTACTTC,CASSLSTLGETQYF
TRBV3-1/TRBV3-2,TRBJ2-7,NA,once,TGTGCCAGCAGCCAAGTAGTGCAGAGAGGAGGCGAGCAGTACTTC,CASSQVVQRGGEQYF
TRBV6-1,TRBJ2-1,TRBD2,NA,TGTGCCAGCAGTGATAGCGGGAGTGTGGGTGAGCAGTTCTTC,CASSDSGSVGEQFF
TRBV28,TRBJ2-5,NA,NA,TGTGCCAGCAGTTTATTATCCGGGTCCAAGAAGACCCAGTACTTC,CASSLLSGSKKTQYF
TRBV19,TRBJ2-7,TRBD1,NA,TGTGCCAGTAGTATTTCCAGACAGGGTGACTACGAGCAGTACTTC,CASSISRQGDYEQYF
TRBV5-1,TRBJ1-4,TRBD1,NA,TGCGCCAGCAGCTTAGGGGACAGGTCTGAAAAACTGTTTTTT,CASSLGDRSEKLFF
TRBV25-1,TRBJ2-3,TRBD2,NA,TGTGCCAGCAATCTCGGACTAGTAACCTATTTT,CASNLGLVTYF
TRBV9,TRBJ1-5,NA,NA,TGTGCCAGCAGCGCCGGAGGGTCTAACAGCAATCAGCCCCAGCATTTT,CASSAGGSNSNQPQHF
TRBV7-9,TRBJ2-2,TRBD1,NA,TGTGCCACACATACGACAGGGGTGAACACCGGGGAGCTGTTTTTT,CATHTTGVNTGELFF
TRBV27,TRBJ2-1,TRBD1,NA,TGTGCCAGCAGTTGGGGACAGGGATCCTACAATGAGCAGTTCTTC,CASSWGQGSYNEQFF
TRBV29-1,TRBJ2-6,NA,NA,TGCAGCGTCAAACAGAGCTCTGGGGCCAACGTCCTGACTTTC,CSVKQSSGANVLTF
TRBV5-1,TRBJ2-2,NA,few,TGCGCCAGCAGCTCCGATTTGAGGACCGGGGAGCTGTTTTTT,CASSSDLRTGELFF
TRBV7-2,TRBJ1-2,NA,NA,TGTGCCAGCAGCTTAGCGGGCCCTAGACAGGCTAACTATGGCTACACCTTC,CASSLAGPRQANYGYTF
TRBV6-1,TRBJ1-2,TRBD1,NA,TGTGCCAGCAGTGCCTTGACAGGGGGCCACCAAGCTAACTATGGCTACACCTTC,CASSALTGGHQANYGYTF
TRBV18,TRBJ2-2,TRBD2,NA,TGTGCCAGCTCACTCAACTCGGGACTAGCGGGAGCCGGGGAGCTGTTTTTT,CASSLNSGLAGAGELFF
TRBV6-5,TRBJ2-1,NA,NA,TGTGCCAGCAGCCGGGACTGGGTCTCCTACAATGAGCAGTTCTTC,CASSRDWVSYNEQFF
TRBV28,TRBJ2-5,TRBD1,NA,TGTGCCAGCAGTTTAGAAGGGGGACAGGGGGTAGCAGAGACCCAGTACTTC,CASSLEGGQGVAETQYF
TRBV9,TRBJ2-2,TRBD1,NA,TGTGCCAGCAGCGTTGGACAGGGATGGACCGGGGAGCTGTTTTTT,CASSVGQGWTGELFF
TRBV7-9,TRBJ1-6,TRBD1,NA,TGTGCCAGCACCGGGCTCGGGACAGGGAATTCACCCCTCCACTTT,CASTGLGTGNSPLHF
TRBV2,TRBJ1-2,NA,NA,TGTGCCAGCAGTGAATGGGGCATCTATGGCTACACCTTC,CASSEWGIYGYTF
TRBV5-4,TRBJ2-5,TRBD1,NA,TGTGCCAGCAGCTTGGCCGGACAGGCCCAAGAGACCCAGTACTTC,CASSLAGQAQETQYF
TRBV28,TRBJ1-5,NA,few,TGTGCCAGCAGTTTCCCGAGCCAAAATCAGCCCCAGCATTTT,CASSFPSQNQPQHF
TRBV19,TRBJ1-5,NA,NA,TGTGCCAGTAGTATAGTAGGGGTGGGTAGCAATCAGCCCCAGCATTTT,CASSIVGVGSNQPQHF
TRBV27,TRBJ2-2,NA,NA,TGTGCCAGCAGATTCAGCGGGAACACCGGGGAGCTGTTTTTT,CASRFSGNTGELFF
TRBV9,TRBJ1-2,NA,NA,TGTGCCAGCAGCGCCTTACGCGACCACGGTAGGGGGTATGGCTACACCTTC,CASSALRDHGRGYGYTF
TRBV5-1,TRBJ2-1,NA,NA,TGCGCCAGCAGCTCCCCTTCTGATGAGCAGTTCTTC,CASSSPSDEQFF
TRBV28,TRBJ2-3,TRBD2,NA,TGTGCCAGCAGTCGGCTAGCGGGAGGAACGGATACGCAGTATTTT,CASSRLAGGTDTQYF
TRBV15,TRBJ1-5,NA,NA,TGTGCCACCAGCAAGATAGGGGCAGTTCAGCCCCAGCATTTT,CATSKIGAVQPQHF
TRBV28,TRBJ2-7,TRBD1,NA,TGTGCCAGCAGTTTCCGTGGGACAGGGCAAGCCTACGAGCAGTACTTC,CASSFRGTGQAYEQYF
TRBV12-3/TRBV12-4,TRBJ2-5,NA,few,TGTGCCAGCAGTCATCAAGAGACCCAGTACTTC,CASSHQETQYF
TRBV5-1,TRBJ2-5,TRBD2,NA,TGCGCCAGCAGCTTTGGACTAGAGGGGGAGACCCAGTACTTC,CASSFGLEGETQYF
TRBV5-5,TRBJ1-1,NA,once,TGTGCCAGCAGCTTAAATGGGGCCCTGCCTGAAGCTTTCTTT,CASSLNGALPEAFF
TRBV7-8,TRBJ2-7,TRBD2,once,TGTGCCAGCAGCTTGCCGGGACTAGCGGGGTACGAGCAGTACTTC,CASSLPGLAGYEQYF
TRBV18,TRBJ2-2,NA,NA,TGTGCCAGCTCCCTCAGGGCCCTGGGCACCGGGGAGCTGTTTTTT,CASSLRALGTGELFF
TRBV5-4,TRBJ1-4,NA,NA,TGTGCCAGCAGCCCTGGACAGTTTAATGAAAAACTGTTTTTT,CASSPGQFNEKLFF
TRBV9,TRBJ1-5,TRBD1,few,TGTGCCAGCAGCGTTACAGGGGAGTATCAGCCCCAGCATTTT,CASSVTGEYQPQHF
TRBV19,TRBJ2-1,NA,NA,TGTGCCAGTAGTCACCAGGGTGAGCAGTTCTTC,CASSHQGEQFF
TRBV9,TRBJ1-2,TRBD1,NA,TGTGCCAGCAGCGACTCGAACAGGGGGAGCTATGGCTACACCTTC,CASSDSNRGSYGYTF
TRBV6-1,TRBJ1-2,NA,NA,TGTGCCAGCAGTGAGACAGAAAACTATGGCTACACCTTC,CASSETENYGYTF
TRBV19,TRBJ1-1,NA,NA,TGTGCCAGTAACCGGCGCGAGGTTGGCGGCACTGAAGCTTTCTTT,CASNRREVGGTEAFF
TRBV7-2,TRBJ2-1,TRBD2,NA,TGTGCCAGCAGCTTCACTAGCGACTCCTACAATGAGCAGTTCTTC,CASSFTSDSYNEQFF
TRBV3-1/TRBV3-2,TRBJ1-2,TRBD1,NA,TGTGCCAGCAGCCAAGCAGGGGGGTATGGCTACACCTTC,CASSQAGGYGYTF
TRBV18,TRBJ2-6,TRBD1,NA,TGTGCCAGCTCACCACAGGCCGGGACAGGGGGCGCTCCCGGGGCCAACGTCCTGACTTTC,CASSPQAGTGGAPGANVLTF